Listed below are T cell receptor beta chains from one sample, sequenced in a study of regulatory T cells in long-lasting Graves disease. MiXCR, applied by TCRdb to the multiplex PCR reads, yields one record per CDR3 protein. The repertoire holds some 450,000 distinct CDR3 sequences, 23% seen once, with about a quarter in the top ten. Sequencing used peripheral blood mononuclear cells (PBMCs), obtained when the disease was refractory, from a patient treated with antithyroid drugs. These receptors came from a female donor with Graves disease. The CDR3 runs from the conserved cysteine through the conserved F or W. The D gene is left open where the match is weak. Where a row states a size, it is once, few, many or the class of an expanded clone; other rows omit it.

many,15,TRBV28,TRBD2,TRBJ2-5,CASSYGLAGGETQYF,TGTGCCAGCAGTTACGGTCTAGCGGGAGGAGAGACCCAGTACTTC
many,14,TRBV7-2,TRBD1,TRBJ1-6,CASSPGTVNSPLHF,TGTGCCAGCAGCCCCGGGACAGTTAATTCACCCCTCCACTTT
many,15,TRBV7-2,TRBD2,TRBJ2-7,CASSLSAGVLGEQYF,TGTGCCAGCAGCTTGTCAGCGGGAGTTCTGGGCGAGCAGTACTTC
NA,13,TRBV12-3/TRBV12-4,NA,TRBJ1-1,CASSPPTSTEAFF,TGTGCCAGCAGTCCCCCTACGAGCACTGAAGCTTTCTTT
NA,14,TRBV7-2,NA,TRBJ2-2,CASSFQGGTGELFF,TGTGCCAGCAGCTTCCAGGGGGGCACCGGGGAGCTGTTTTTT
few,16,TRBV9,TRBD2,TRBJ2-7,CASSGTGTSVSHEQYF,TGTGCCAGCAGCGGTACCGGGACTAGCGTCTCCCACGAGCAGTACTTC
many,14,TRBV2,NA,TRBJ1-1,CAGSEEGVSAEAFF,TGTGCCGGCAGTGAGGAGGGGGTTAGCGCTGAAGCTTTCTTT
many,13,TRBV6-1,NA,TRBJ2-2,CASNLGATGELFF,TGTGCCAGCAATCTGGGGGCAACCGGGGAGCTGTTTTTT
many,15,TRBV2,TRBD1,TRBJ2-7,CAFSERTGVSYEQYF,TGTGCCTTCAGTGAACGGACAGGGGTGTCCTACGAGCAGTACTTC
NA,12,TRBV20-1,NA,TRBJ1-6,CSARGPNSPLHF,TGCAGTGCTCGCGGGCCTAATTCACCCCTCCACTTT
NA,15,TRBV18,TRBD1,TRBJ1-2,CASSPPSQGAPGYTF,TGTGCCAGCTCACCACCGAGCCAGGGGGCGCCTGGCTACACCTTC
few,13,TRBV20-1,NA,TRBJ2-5,CSASGNLGETQYF,TGCAGTGCTAGCGGGAACCTGGGGGAGACCCAGTACTTC
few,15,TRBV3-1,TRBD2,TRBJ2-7,CASSQSSGGNYEQYF,TGTGCCAGCAGCCAAAGTAGCGGGGGGAATTACGAGCAGTACTTC
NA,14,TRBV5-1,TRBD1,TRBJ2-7,CASSPGQGAGEQYF,TGCGCCAGCAGCCCGGGACAGGGGGCGGGCGAGCAGTACTTC